This T cell receptor (beta chain) was obtained from a study of blood T cells in healthy people across ages. Study-wide background: Researchers report that template switching captured about one barcoded beta molecule per two T cells. Study-level findings and limits: The lack of PBMC sorting stopped any conclusive naive versus antigen-experienced comparison.

Sample-barcoded 5' priming and a J-beta primer mix drove a second PCR of about 6 to 11 cycles. CDR3-containing paired-end reads numbering at least 2.5 million came from each sample. One entry per CDR3 protein results from TCRdb running MiXCR on the 5' RACE reads. The sample comprises 380,000 or so distinct CDR3 sequences, 45% to 60% of which are singletons, and 51% rests with the top ten. Many counts were recorded for this clonotype. Its antigen is as yet unknown. Every donor provided roughly 9.1 milliliters of peripheral blood. The sample taken for sequencing was blood. This clonotype originated in a man aged 60 to 75 in good health.

The CDR3 nucleotides read TGTGCCAGCAGTCTATATGGAAGCGGTGAAAAACTGTTTTTT. This gives the protein CASSLYGSGEKLFF. The chain uses TRBV12-3 or TRBV12-4 and TRBJ1-4; no firm D call. The CDR3 has 14 residues. Trimming shortened V by 5 bases and J by 7 bases, and 14 bases separated the two germline ends.